The 29 T cell receptor beta chains presented below share a single source sample, sequenced in a study of Tregs in tolerant kidney transplant recipients. Assay: immunoSEQ multiplex PCR; the TCRdb copy retains only in-frame clones and omits some. The sample records fewer than 55,000 clones, around 90% being singletons. Mixed chimerism was transient after nonmyeloablative marrow transplants from related graft donors. Sequencing was performed on CD8+ T cells from blood (PBMCs), taken 12 months after the transplant. These TCRs come from a human patient who received a combined kidney and bone marrow transplant. Some T cells may be graft donor cells.

The J gene is TRBJ1-1, the V gene TRBV9, with D unclear. This CDR3 comprises 14 residues. The germline V gene encodes CDR1 SGDLS and CDR2 YYNGEE. Trimming shortened V by 7 bases and J by 1 base, and 14 bases separated the two germline ends. CDR3 sequence (DNA): TGTGCCAGCCGCCCCGGGGAGGAGAACACTGAAGCTTTCTTT. It codes for CASRPGEENTEAFF.

With respect to this clone: Germline and junction disagree at one end, which may indicate a read error. The chain employs TRBV20-1 and TRBJ1-6; no clear D gene. The CDR3 extends over 11 amino acids. Germline CDR1 DFQATT, CDR2 SNEGSKA (reference sequence). The CDR3 nucleotides read TGCAGTGCTGTTACGGGATCCTGGAAGAACTTT. It encodes CSAVTGSWKNF.

This clone was seen a single time. This chain links TRBV18 with TRBJ2-2; tentatively, D is TRBD1 (6 bases). Germline lookup yields CDR1 KGHSH and CDR2 LQKENI. Between the trimmed V and J ends, which lost 0 bases and 7 bases, there was a span of 15 bases. The CDR3 length is 16 residues. The CDR3 nucleotides are TGTGCCAGCTCACCACCGACAGGCACGGCAGACGGGGAGCTGTTTTTT. Encoded protein: CASSPPTGTADGELFF.

Of note for this clone: One end of the junction is discordant with germline, which a read error may explain. The rearrangement uses TRBV6-6 and TRBJ1-2; 7 bases agree with TRBD1. Germline loops: CDR1 MNHNY, CDR2 SVGAGI (reference sequence). The CDR3 has 15 residues. CDR3: CASSYAWGQNSGYTF. The CDR3 nucleotides are TGTGCCAGCAGTTACGCCTGGGGACAGAACTCTGGCTACACCTTC.

In its sample, this clone was seen once. The chain couples TRBV9 to TRBJ2-6; D uncertain. Germline V lookup: CDR1 SGDLS, CDR2 YYNGEE. The V end lost 0 bases, the J end lost 0 bases, and 10 bases lay between the germline ends. The CDR3 has 17 amino acids. CDR3 sequence (DNA): TGTGCCAGCAGCGTAGGAGGTGAACCCTCTGGGGCCAACGTCCTGACTTTC. This gives the protein CASSVGGEPSGANVLTF.

The genes are TRBV12-1 and TRBJ1-5. TRBV12-1 counts as a pseudogene. This CDR3 contains 14 residues. Here the CDR3 reads CASRITLGDQPQHF. The CDR3 coding sequence is TGTGCCAGCAGGATTACCCTTGGAGATCAGCCCCAGCATTTT.

The rearrangement joins TRBV5-5 to TRBJ2-7, with TRBD2 matching 8 bases. CDR3 size: 18 residues. CDR1 is SGHKS and CDR2 is YYEKEE in the germline V gene (reference sequence). Losses at the gene ends were 4 bases for V and 2 bases for J; bases not matched to a gene: 17. The CDR3 coding sequence is TGTGCCAGCAGCACGCTCTTACCTTCGGGGACTAGACCCTACGAGCAGTACTTC. It is translated as CASSTLLPSGTRPYEQYF.

The CDR3 reads CASLDRVSYNEQFF. CDR3 DNA: TGTGCCAGCCTAGACAGGGTATCCTACAATGAGCAGTTCTTC. The rearrangement uses TRBV13 and TRBJ2-1; 7 bases are a match to TRBD1. This CDR3 spans 14 amino acids. The ends lost 8 bases at V and 1 base at J; junction bases unmatched: 5. The germline gives CDR1 PRHDT, CDR2 FYEKMQ (reference sequence).

V is TRBV4-1 and J is TRBJ2-1, with D perhaps TRBD1 (5 bases). The CDR3 spans 20 residues. Deletions cut 2 bases from V and 0 bases from J, with 23 bases between. Germline CDR1 is MGHRA and CDR2 is YSYEKL. The CDR3 here is CASSQKTVAAYSDSYNEQFF. DNA of the CDR3: TGCGCCAGCAGCCAAAAGACAGTCGCAGCTTATTCCGACTCCTACAATGAGCAGTTCTTC.

J is TRBJ1-3 and V is TRBV7-9; 7 positions agree with TRBD1. The length of the CDR3 is 17 residues. Germline V gene sequence: CDR1 SEHNR, CDR2 FQNEAQ (reference sequence). J gave up 5 bases and V 8 bases, and 18 bases lay outside the gene matches. Here the CDR3 reads CASYPIFVYRGRNTIYF. CDR3 sequence (DNA): TGTGCCAGCTACCCCATCTTCGTATACAGGGGTAGAAACACCATATATTTT.

This clone occurred once. This rearrangement joins TRBV19 to TRBJ2-6; a weak D match, TRBD2 (6 bases). Germline V gene data show CDR1 as LNHDA and CDR2 as SQIVND (reference sequence). The CDR3 has 17 amino acids. Trimming stripped 6 bases from V and 3 bases from J, with 18 bases between. CDR3 protein: CASSPGGLGFGANVLTF. CDR3 DNA sequence: TGTGCCAGTAGCCCAGGAGGGTTGGGCTTTGGGGCCAACGTCCTGACTTTC.

This clone appeared a single time. The chain employs TRBV7-2 and TRBJ2-3, with 11 bases that match TRBD1. V was pared by 1 base and J by 5 bases, with 8 bases of the junction left unmatched. The CDR3 totals 17 residues. From germline, CDR1 is SGHTA and CDR2 FQGNSA. The CDR3 DNA reads as TGTGCCAGCAGCTTAGTGCTAGGACAGGGGGCTGGAGATACGCAGTATTTT. Translating it yields CASSLVLGQGAGDTQYF.

The V and J genes are TRBV27 and TRBJ1-2; TRBD1 agrees at 8 bases. Germline V gives CDR1 MNHEY, CDR2 SMNVEV (reference sequence). V gave up 2 bases and J gave up 5 bases; unmatched junction bases: 4. The CDR3 covers 14 residues. The CDR3 nucleotides read TGTGCCAGCAGTTTAGCAGGGGGCGGGTATGGCTACACCTTC. Its translation is CASSLAGGGYGYTF.

The rearrangement links TRBV19 to TRBJ2-5; D possibly corresponds to TRBD2 (6 bases). CDR1 and CDR2 (germline): LNHDA, SQIVND (reference sequence). Trimming took off 5 bases at V and 2 bases at J, with 15 bases between the two ends. CDR3 length: 15 residues. The CDR3: CASSRHRDFQETQYF. CDR3 in DNA: TGTGCCAGTAGTCGACACCGGGACTTTCAAGAGACCCAGTACTTC.

The chain carries TRBV10-3 and TRBJ2-7, with D perhaps TRBD1 (6 bases). There are 13 residues in the CDR3. The V end was cut by 6 bases, the J end by 2 bases, with 11 bases between. Per germline, CDR1 ENHRY and CDR2 SYGVKD. CDR3 region: CAIRHRDTYEQYF. The CDR3 DNA is TGTGCCATCAGACACAGGGATACCTACGAGCAGTACTTC.

The J gene is TRBJ2-2, the V gene TRBV7-9; D is undetermined. Trimming left V 6 bases short and J 0 bases short, with 5 bases between. This CDR3 spans 13 amino acids. The germline CDR1 and CDR2 sequences are SEHNR and FQNEAQ (reference sequence). CDR3 nucleotides: TGTGCCAGCAGACTCACGAACACCGGGGAGCTGTTTTTT. This translates into CASRLTNTGELFF.

The chain recombines TRBV27 with TRBJ2-1; D is unresolved. The CDR3 covers 15 residues. The germline V gene encodes CDR1 MNHEY and CDR2 SMNVEV (reference sequence). V was trimmed by 0 bases and J by 7 bases, leaving 13 bases between them. Written as DNA, the CDR3 is TGTGCCAGCAGTTTATCACGCGGAAAGAGGAATGAGCAGTTCTTC. The encoded protein is CASSLSRGKRNEQFF.

V is TRBV27 and J is TRBJ2-1; maybe TRBD1 (6 bases). V was trimmed by 2 bases and J by 7 bases, leaving 12 bases between them. Germline V lookup: CDR1 MNHEY, CDR2 SMNVEV (reference sequence). This CDR3 comprises 14 residues. In DNA form, the CDR3 reads TGTGCCAGCAGTTTACTTGGACAGACTAATGAGCAGTTCTTC. Residues: CASSLLGQTNEQFF.

This sequence joins TRBV19 and TRBJ1-2; D may be TRBD1 (6 bases). CDR3 size: 12 residues. Germline V gene lookup returns CDR1 LNHDA and CDR2 SQIVND (reference sequence). V lost 10 bases to trimming and J lost 4 bases, with 13 bases between them. The chain's CDR3 is CATEDRIYGYTF. In DNA form, the CDR3 reads TGTGCCACCGAAGACAGGATCTATGGCTACACCTTC.

This clone has more than one count but fewer than ten. The chain uses TRBV28 and TRBJ1-5; D not certain. V dropped 6 bases and J dropped 0 bases, with 9 bases sitting between them. The germline CDR1 and CDR2 sequences are MDHEN and SYDVKM. This CDR3 is 14 amino acids long. CDR3 sequence: CASRYRISNQPQHF. In nucleotides, the CDR3 is TGTGCCAGCAGATACAGAATTAGCAATCAGCCCCAGCATTTT.

The V gene is TRBV7-8, the J gene TRBJ1-1; the D is unclear. The CDR3 spans 12 residues. The ends were cut back, 2 bases at V and 6 bases at J, with 7 bases in the middle. Germline loops: CDR1 SGHVS, CDR2 FQNEAQ. The CDR3 nucleotides are TGTGCCAGCAGCTTATATCCAGCTGAAGCTTTCTTT. This encodes CASSLYPAEAFF.

The chain couples TRBV10-3 to TRBJ2-7; 9 positions agree with TRBD2. V lost 10 bases and J lost 4; bases outside the gene matches: 8. This CDR3 region has 13 residues. The germline CDR1 and CDR2 sequences are ENHRY and SYGVKD. This CDR3 is CATLAGDKYEQYF. CDR3 coding DNA: TGTGCCACCTTAGCGGGAGACAAGTACGAGCAGTACTTC.

V usage is TRBV29-1 and J usage is TRBJ2-1; D might be TRBD2 (6 bases). Trimming took off 6 bases at V and 3 bases at J, with 12 bases between the two ends. This CDR3 is built from 13 residues. From germline, CDR1 is SQVTM and CDR2 ANQGSEA. CDR3 protein: CSVAGGNYNEQFF. The CDR3, as DNA: TGCAGCGTCGCGGGCGGGAACTACAATGAGCAGTTCTTC.

This clone turned up a few times. The same CDR3 arises from other DNA sequences in this sample as well. The chain recombines TRBV27 with TRBJ2-7; 7 bases agree with TRBD1. CDR3 size: 14 residues. In germline, CDR1 is MNHEY, CDR2 SMNVEV (reference sequence). The trim removed 5 bases at V and 2 bases at J, leaving 6 bases unmatched. DNA of the CDR3: TGTGCCAGCAGTCTAGGGGGACAGACCTACGAGCAGTACTTC. It yields the protein CASSLGGQTYEQYF.

This chain links TRBV19 with TRBJ2-1; TRBD2 matches at 11 bases. The CDR3 contains 17 residues. CDR1 LNHDA and CDR2 SQIVND come from the germline V gene (reference sequence). Germline trimming cut 2 bases from V and 4 bases from J; bases unmatched to any gene: 7. DNA for the CDR3: TGTGCCAGTAGTATATTTGGGAGGACTAGCGGGTACAATGAGCAGTTCTTC. It is translated as CASSIFGRTSGYNEQFF.

The rearrangement uses TRBV6-1 and TRBJ2-7, with 8 bases identical to TRBD1. The CDR3 consists of 13 residues. In germline, CDR1 is MNHNS, CDR2 SASEGT. Germline trimming cut 7 bases from V and 4 bases from J; bases unmatched to any gene: 6. Written as DNA, the CDR3 is TGTGCCAGCACGGGACAGGTGACTTACGAGCAGTACTTC. Amino acids: CASTGQVTYEQYF.

The rearrangement links TRBV19 to TRBJ2-7; TRBD1 matches at 7 bases. The CDR3 runs to 15 residues. CDR1 is LNHDA, CDR2 SQIVND, per germline (reference sequence). V was pared by 3 bases and J by 4 bases, with 9 bases of the junction left unmatched. The CDR3 spells CASSISGVRGYEQYF. CDR3 sequence (DNA): TGTGCCAGTAGTATCTCTGGAGTCAGGGGGTACGAGCAGTACTTC.

This clone was seen a few times. This sequence joins TRBV7-5 and TRBJ2-2; the listed D gene, TRBD1, was not tested against the DNA. TRBV7-5 is marked as a pseudogene. The CDR3 sequence is 18 residues long. The CDR3 sequence: CVRSLAIGTGVVTGELFF. CDR3 in DNA: TGTGTCAGAAGCTTAGCCATCGGGACAGGGGTGGTCACCGGGGAGCTGTTTTTT.

J is TRBJ2-5 and V is TRBV27; 8 nucleotides agree with TRBD2. With V trimmed by 8 bases and J by 4 bases, 15 bases remained unmatched. The CDR3 runs 16 residues. Germline CDR1 is MNHEY and CDR2 is SMNVEV (reference sequence). Here the CDR3 reads CASSLIVTSATETQYF. For the CDR3, the DNA is TGTGCCAGCTCCCTGATTGTGACTAGCGCCACAGAGACCCAGTACTTC.